This TCR beta chain was obtained from a study of shared clonotypes between healthy human individuals. Some 30,000 T cell genomes, or 200 ng DNA, went into the sorted-subset replicate PCRs. This table comes from immunoSEQ multiplex PCR, and its TCRdb copy is limited to in-frame clones, with some not included. The top ten hold about 0.41% of the sample, which has 2.3 million or so clones, approximately 93% seen once. Concerning this clone itself: Its antigen is still unknown.

Trimming took 4 bases from V and 10 from J; bases not matched to a gene: 7. This CDR3 has 13 amino acids. Per germline, CDR1 SGHRS and CDR2 YFSETQ. General study results and limits: Enrolling few donors narrowed the genetic and exposure-history diversity that was represented. Rarefaction showed that sequencing of sorted subsets was incomplete (despite large depth). Sampling used blood alone; tissue repertoires probably differ.

The chain joins TRBV5-1 to TRBJ1-1, with 10 nucleotides matching TRBD1. This clonotype originated in a young man in good health. Some clones in this sample may be carry-over from other donors' samples. Sequenced input: naive CD4+ T cells from PBMCs. The sample's subset: CD45RA+ positively selected. CDR3 nucleotides: TGCGCCAGCAGCGCCCGGGACAGGGGTTCAGCTTTCTTT. Its protein product is CASSARDRGSAFF. The full variable domain, completed using reference TRBV5-1 and TRBJ1-1, is KAGVTQTPRYLIKTRGQQVTLSCSPISGHRSVSWYQQTPGQGLQFLFEYFSETQRNKGNFPGRFSGRQFSNSRSEMNVSTLELGDSALYLCASSARDRGSAFFGQGTRLTVV.